These T cell receptor beta chains were read from a single sample in a study of cytomegalovirus exposure and HLA in healthy donors. TCRdb's table, derived via immunoSEQ multiplex PCR, lists solely in-frame clones and lacks some. Among around 400,000 clones, 86% were seen once, and the ten largest hold 0.8% to 0.85%. Input material: PBMCs. The receptors originated from a woman aged 18-30 years in good health and CMV-seronegative. The CDR3 runs from the conserved cysteine through the conserved F or W. The D gene is left open where the match is weak. Size is stated for part of the rows, as once, few or many counts, or as a class when the clone is expanded.

TRBJ2-1,few,TRBV30,TRBD2,CAWALSGRNEQFF,TGTGCCTGGGCTCTGAGCGGGAGGAATGAGCAGTTCTTC
TRBJ1-1,once,TRBV2,TRBD1,CASSENENPGGAKAFF,TGTGCCAGCAGTGAGAATGAAAACCCAGGGGGCGCAAAAGCTTTCTTT
TRBJ1-3,NA,TRBV18,NA,CASGNGQSGNTIYF,TGTGCCAGCGGTAACGGACAGTCTGGAAACACCATATATTTT
TRBJ2-7,NA,TRBV7-2,TRBD2,CASSPRTSGSYEQYF,TGTGCCAGCAGCCCGAGGACTAGCGGGTCCTACGAGCAGTACTTC
TRBJ1-2,NA,TRBV6-6,NA,CASSYSAGDGYTF,TGTGCCAGCAGTTACTCAGCAGGGGATGGCTACACCTTC
TRBJ2-7,NA,TRBV18,NA,CASSPVRDRLYEQYF,TGTGCCAGCTCACCAGTCCGAGACAGGCTATACGAGCAGTACTTC
TRBJ2-3,NA,TRBV30,NA,CAWRGLGVTQYF,TGTGCCTGGAGAGGTCTCGGGGTTACGCAGTATTTT
TRBJ2-3,NA,TRBV6-1,NA,CASRKKEQGSDTQYF,TGTGCCAGCAGGAAGAAAGAACAGGGATCAGATACGCAGTATTTT
TRBJ2-7,NA,TRBV14,TRBD2,CASSQVSSGRREQYF,TGTGCCAGCAGCCAAGTGTCTAGCGGGAGGAGGGAGCAGTACTTC
TRBJ2-1,NA,TRBV6-1,NA,CASSGAAGSYNEQFF,TGTGCCAGCAGTGGGGCAGCAGGCTCCTACAATGAGCAGTTCTTC
TRBJ2-1,once,TRBV27,NA,CASSLLVGGRYNEQFF,TGTGCCAGCAGTTTATTGGTGGGAGGCCGTTACAATGAGCAGTTCTTC
TRBJ1-2,once,TRBV2,NA,CASRPGINYGYTF,TGTGCCAGCAGGCCCGGGATTAACTATGGCTACACCTTC
TRBJ2-1,NA,TRBV28,NA,CASSLTGVPNEQFF,TGTGCCAGCAGTTTGACAGGAGTACCCAATGAGCAGTTCTTC
TRBJ2-1,NA,TRBV18,TRBD2,CASSQSGLAASYNEQFF,TGTGCCAGCTCACAGAGTGGACTAGCGGCCTCCTACAATGAGCAGTTCTTC
TRBJ2-2,NA,TRBV7-7,TRBD2,CASSSKRLAGDTGELFF,TGTGCCAGCAGCTCGAAACGACTAGCGGGGGACACCGGGGAGCTGTTTTTT
TRBJ2-7,NA,TRBV11-2,NA,CASSSFMGPSYEQYF,TGTGCCAGCAGCTCTTTCATGGGGCCCTCCTACGAGCAGTACTTC
TRBJ1-4,NA,TRBV15,TRBD1,CATSTGTANEKLFF,TGTGCCACCAGCACCGGGACAGCTAATGAAAAACTGTTTTTT
TRBJ2-2,NA,TRBV2,TRBD1,CASSGQGQGTGELFF,TGTGCCAGCAGCGGACAGGGACAGGGCACCGGGGAGCTGTTTTTT
TRBJ2-1,NA,TRBV28,NA,CASSFRVGEQFF,TGTGCCAGCAGTTTTCGGGTTGGTGAGCAGTTCTTC
TRBJ2-7,NA,TRBV5-5,NA,CASSPSKGGVRSYEQYF,TGTGCCAGCAGCCCAAGCAAAGGGGGGGTACGAAGCTACGAGCAGTACTTC
TRBJ2-5,NA,TRBV5-1,TRBD1,CASSTDRGQETQYF,TGCGCCAGCAGCACGGACAGGGGACAAGAGACCCAGTACTTC
TRBJ1-5,NA,TRBV28,NA,CASSLAGRNQPQHF,TGTGCCAGCAGTCTGGCAGGGCGCAATCAGCCCCAGCATTTT
TRBJ2-7,NA,TRBV21-1,NA,CASSKTSGRHEQYF,TGTGCCAGCAGCAAAACTAGCGGGAGGCACGAGCAGTACTTC
TRBJ1-2,NA,TRBV29-1,TRBD1,CSVGTGTRYTF,TGCAGCGTCGGGACAGGGACCCGCTACACCTTC
TRBJ1-2,NA,TRBV7-9,TRBD1,CASSPDWTGDGYTF,TGTGCCAGCAGCCCCGACTGGACAGGGGATGGCTACACCTTC
TRBJ1-5,NA,TRBV19,NA,CASSIMSGGGQPQHF,TGTGCCAGTAGTATTATGTCGGGGGGAGGTCAGCCCCAGCATTTT
TRBJ1-6,NA,TRBV5-1,NA,CASSEANSPLHF,TGCGCCAGCAGCGAGGCGAATTCACCCCTCCACTTT
TRBJ2-1,NA,TRBV7-9,TRBD2,CASSFPTSGSSYNEQFF,TGTGCCAGCAGCTTCCCAACTAGCGGGAGCTCCTACAATGAGCAGTTCTTC
TRBJ2-3,NA,TRBV4-1,TRBD1,CASSQDFSDRGTDTQYF,TGCGCCAGCAGCCAAGATTTCTCGGACAGGGGCACAGATACGCAGTATTTT
TRBJ1-1,NA,TRBV7-6,NA,CASSFSSTEMNTEAFF,TGTGCCAGCAGCTTTTCGTCTACAGAGATGAACACTGAAGCTTTCTTT
TRBJ2-7,NA,TRBV10-3,TRBD2,CAISALAGSYEQYF,TGTGCCATCAGTGCGCTAGCGGGTTCCTACGAGCAGTACTTC
TRBJ2-7,NA,TRBV7-2,NA,CASSQGSYEQYF,TGTGCCAGCAGCCAGGGCTCCTACGAGCAGTACTTC
TRBJ1-2,NA,TRBV18,NA,CASSPRTANGYTF,TGTGCCAGCTCACCAAGGACAGCCAATGGCTACACCTTC
TRBJ1-1,NA,TRBV2,TRBD1,CASMRRQGTNTEAFF,TGTGCCAGCATGCGAAGACAGGGTACGAACACTGAAGCTTTCTTT
TRBJ1-2,NA,TRBV30,TRBD1,CAWRGQGVGYGYTF,TGTGCCTGGAGGGGACAGGGGGTGGGCTATGGCTACACCTTC
TRBJ2-3,NA,TRBV7-9,TRBD2,CASSPLMGGGPDTQYF,TGTGCCAGCAGCCCCCTGATGGGGGGAGGGCCAGATACGCAGTATTTT
TRBJ2-7,NA,TRBV13,TRBD1,CASARGGQGGRYEQYF,TGTGCCAGCGCAAGAGGGGGACAGGGCGGGCGGTACGAGCAGTACTTC
TRBJ2-3,NA,TRBV19,NA,CASSLRQDRTDTQYF,TGTGCCAGTAGCCTCAGACAGGACCGCACAGATACGCAGTATTTT
TRBJ2-2,NA,TRBV27,NA,CASNPIAVANTGELFF,TGTGCCAGCAACCCAATAGCGGTCGCGAACACCGGGGAGCTGTTTTTT
TRBJ1-4,NA,TRBV7-9,TRBD1,CASSLMSRGHPNEKLFF,TGTGCCAGCAGCTTAATGTCCAGGGGGCATCCTAATGAAAAACTGTTTTTT
TRBJ2-7,NA,TRBV15,TRBD1,CATSSDTGTGREQYF,TGTGCCACCAGCAGCGATACCGGGACAGGGCGCGAGCAGTACTTC
TRBJ2-1,NA,TRBV7-3,TRBD2,CASSFGLEYEQFF,TGTGCCAGCAGCTTCGGACTAGAATATGAGCAGTTCTTC
TRBJ2-5,NA,TRBV6-1,NA,CATPDRQETQYF,TGTGCCACCCCGGACAGACAAGAGACCCAGTACTTC
TRBJ2-5,NA,TRBV7-9,TRBD2,CASSGGLAEKTQYF,TGTGCCAGCAGCGGGGGACTAGCGGAGAAAACCCAGTACTTC
TRBJ2-7,few,TRBV7-3,TRBD1,CASSVGTGAEQYF,TGTGCCAGCAGCGTCGGGACAGGGGCCGAGCAGTACTTC
TRBJ1-3,NA,TRBV28,NA,CASSLQRSGNTIYF,TGTGCCAGCAGTTTGCAGCGCTCTGGAAACACCATATATTTT
TRBJ2-7,NA,TRBV28,TRBD2,CARSLAGGSDVYEQYF,TGTGCCAGGAGTCTAGCGGGAGGATCTGACGTCTACGAGCAGTACTTC
TRBJ2-2,NA,TRBV6-5,TRBD1,CASNRDRGTGELFF,TGTGCCAGCAACCGGGACAGGGGCACCGGGGAGCTGTTTTTT
TRBJ2-3,NA,TRBV7-9,TRBD2,CASSLIAGSQYF,TGTGCCAGCAGCCTCATAGCGGGGTCCCAGTATTTT
TRBJ1-2,few,TRBV5-4,NA,CASSFPGYGYTF,TGTGCCAGCAGCTTTCCGGGATACGGCTACACCTTC
TRBJ1-2,NA,TRBV6-1,NA,CASSGDPEGVDGYTF,TGTGCCAGCAGTGGGGACCCCGAGGGGGTCGATGGCTACACCTTC
TRBJ2-7,NA,TRBV6-1,NA,CATRRGPDSYEQYF,TGTGCCACGCGGAGGGGGCCCGACTCCTACGAGCAGTACTTC
TRBJ2-2,NA,TRBV27,TRBD2,CASRGLKGRTGELFF,TGTGCCAGCAGGGGACTAAAGGGCCGCACCGGGGAGCTGTTTTTT